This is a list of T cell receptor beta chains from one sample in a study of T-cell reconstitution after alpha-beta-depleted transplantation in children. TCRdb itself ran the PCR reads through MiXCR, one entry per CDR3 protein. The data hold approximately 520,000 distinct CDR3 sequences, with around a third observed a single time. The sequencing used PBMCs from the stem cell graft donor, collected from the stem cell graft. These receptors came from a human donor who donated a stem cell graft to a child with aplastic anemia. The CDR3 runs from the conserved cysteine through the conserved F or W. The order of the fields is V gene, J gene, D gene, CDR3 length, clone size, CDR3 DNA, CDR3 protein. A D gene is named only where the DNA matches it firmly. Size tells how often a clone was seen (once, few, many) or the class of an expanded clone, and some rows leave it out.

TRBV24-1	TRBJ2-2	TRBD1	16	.	TGTGCCACCAGTACACTAGGGGGACAGCTTGGCGGGGAGCTGTTTTTT	CATSTLGGQLGGELFF
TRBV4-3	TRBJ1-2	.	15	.	TGCGCCAGCAGCCAAGTTTTTAACGGGCAGCATGGCTACACCTTC	CASSQVFNGQHGYTF
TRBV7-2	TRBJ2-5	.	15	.	TGTGCCAGCAGCTCAGCGGGACAAATCCTCGAGACCCAGTACTTC	CASSSAGQILETQYF
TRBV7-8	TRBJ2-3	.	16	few	TGTGCCAGCAGCTTAGGGCTCCTGCTGTGGGCAGATACGCAGTATTTT	CASSLGLLLWADTQYF
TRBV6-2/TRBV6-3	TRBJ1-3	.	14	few	TGTGCCAGCAGTTCGACTTACTCTGGAAACACCATATATTTT	CASSSTYSGNTIYF
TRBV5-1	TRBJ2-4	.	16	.	TGCGCCAGCAGCTTTCAAGGGGGGATAGCCAAAAACATTCAGTACTTC	CASSFQGGIAKNIQYF
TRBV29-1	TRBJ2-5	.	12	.	TGCAGCGTTAGCGCCCCCCCTCCGACCCAGTACTTC	CSVSAPPPTQYF
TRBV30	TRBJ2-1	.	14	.	TGTGCCTGGAGTGCCGGCAGGGGTGGGTATGAGCAGTTCTTC	CAWSAGRGGYEQFF
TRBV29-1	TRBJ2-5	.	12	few	TGCAGCGTCGAGCGACAGTATGTGACCCAGTACTTC	CSVERQYVTQYF
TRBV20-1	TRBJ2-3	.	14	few	TGCAGTGCTAGAGATTACAGGGTGCCAGATACGCAGTATTTT	CSARDYRVPDTQYF
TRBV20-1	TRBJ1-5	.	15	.	TGCAGTGCTATAGACAATCTGAGGGGCAATCAGCCCCAGCATTTT	CSAIDNLRGNQPQHF
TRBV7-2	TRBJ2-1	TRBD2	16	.	TGTGCCAGCAGCCATGCTCGCGCGGGAGTTGCAAATGAGCAGTTCTTC	CASSHARAGVANEQFF
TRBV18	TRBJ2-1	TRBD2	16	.	TGTGCCAGCTCACTCCCGAGACTAGCGGGGGACAATGAGCAGTTCTTC	CASSLPRLAGDNEQFF
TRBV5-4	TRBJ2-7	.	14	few	TGTGCCAGCAGCTTACAACAGGACGCCTACGAGCAGTACTTC	CASSLQQDAYEQYF
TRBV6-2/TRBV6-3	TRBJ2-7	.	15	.	TGTGCCAGCAGTTACTCGAGGACCCTTCGGGACGAGCAGTACTTC	CASSYSRTLRDEQYF
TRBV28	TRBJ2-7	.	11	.	TGTGCCAGCAGTTTCGGTACTGAGCAGTACTTC	CASSFGTEQYF
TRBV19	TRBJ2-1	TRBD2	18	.	TGTGCCAGTAGTATAGGGACTAGCGGGAGAGGCTCCTACAATGAGCAGTTCTTC	CASSIGTSGRGSYNEQFF
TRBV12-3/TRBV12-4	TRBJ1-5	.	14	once	TGTGCCAGCAGCCCCGGGGGGGACCAACAGCCCCAGCATTTT	CASSPGGDQQPQHF
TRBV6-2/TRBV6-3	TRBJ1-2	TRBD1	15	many	TGTGCCAGCAGTTCGACAGGGGTCGAAGGATATGGCTACACCTTC	CASSSTGVEGYGYTF
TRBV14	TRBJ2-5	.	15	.	TGTGCCAGCAGCCAAGATTCTGCAGGACAAGAGACCCAGTACTTC	CASSQDSAGQETQYF
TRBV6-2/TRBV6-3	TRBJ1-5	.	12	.	TGTGCCAGTTCGCCCGAGTACGCGCCCCAGCATTTT	CASSPEYAPQHF
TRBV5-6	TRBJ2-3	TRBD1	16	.	TGTGCCAGCAGCTTAGGGGGCGACGAGAACACAGATACGCAGTATTTT	CASSLGGDENTDTQYF
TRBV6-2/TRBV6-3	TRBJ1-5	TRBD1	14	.	TGTGCCAGCAGCATTGACAGGGATTGGCAGCCCCAGCATTTT	CASSIDRDWQPQHF
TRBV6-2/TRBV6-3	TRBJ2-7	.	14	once	TGTGCCAGCAGCCCCCGGGATCTAGACTACGAGCAGTACTTC	CASSPRDLDYEQYF
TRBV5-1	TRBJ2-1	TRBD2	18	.	TGCGCCAGCAGCTCGGTTACGGCTAGCGGATCGTCCTACAATGAGCAGTTCTTC	CASSSVTASGSSYNEQFF
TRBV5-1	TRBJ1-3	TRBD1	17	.	TGCGCCAGCAGCTCTAGACAGGGAGGGGGCTCTGGAAACACCATATATTTT	CASSSRQGGGSGNTIYF
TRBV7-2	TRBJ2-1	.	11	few	TGTGCCAGCAGCATTGGAGGAAGTCTTATCTTC	CASSIGGSLIF
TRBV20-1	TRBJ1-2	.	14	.	TGCAGTGCCATCCCCCAGGGGTTCAGCTATGGCTACACCTTC	CSAIPQGFSYGYTF
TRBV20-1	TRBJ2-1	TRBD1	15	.	TGCAGTGCTAACCCGGACAGGGGGAATTACAATGAGCAGTTCTTC	CSANPDRGNYNEQFF
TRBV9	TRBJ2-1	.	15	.	TGTGCCAGCAGCGCGTACAGGGAGGGCTACAATGAGCAGTTCTTC	CASSAYREGYNEQFF
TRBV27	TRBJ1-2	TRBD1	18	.	TGTGCCAGCAGTTCCCACCCAGGACAGGGGACAGCTAACTATGGCTACACCTTC	CASSSHPGQGTANYGYTF
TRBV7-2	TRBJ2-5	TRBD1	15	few	TGTGCCAGCAGCTTAGTGGGACAGCAACAAGAGACCCAGTACTTC	CASSLVGQQQETQYF
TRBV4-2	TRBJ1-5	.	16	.	TGTGCCAGCAGCCAAGTTTCTGCCGTTTCTGATCAGCCCCAGCATTTT	CASSQVSAVSDQPQHF
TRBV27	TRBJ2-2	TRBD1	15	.	TGTGCCAGCAGACGCGACAGGGGGAACACCGGGGAGCTGTTTTTT	CASRRDRGNTGELFF
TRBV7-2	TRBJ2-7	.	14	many	TGTGCCAGCAGCTTAGTTCAGGGAGCCTACGAGCAGTACTTC	CASSLVQGAYEQYF